This TCR beta chain was recovered during a study of blood T cells in healthy people across ages. This clonotype has ten or more counts. With a J-beta primer mix and a sample-barcoded 5' primer, a second PCR ran about 7 to 12 cycles. MiXCR, run by TCRdb on the 5' RACE reads, gives a single entry per CDR3 protein. This sample yields fewer than 800,000 distinct CDR3 sequences, of which 32% are seen a single time; approximately 15% belongs to the top ten. CDR3 length: 15 residues. From germline, CDR1 is MNHEY and CDR2 SVGEGT. Trimming cost V 7 bases and J 0 bases, with 13 bases left between them. The receptor was isolated from a woman of 80 years or more in good health. The sequenced material came from blood. V usage is TRBV6-2 or TRBV6-3 and J usage is TRBJ1-5; D possibly corresponds to TRBD1 (6 bases). The DNA of the CDR3 is TGTGCCAGCACTCCAGGGGCGAATAGCAATCAGCCCCAGCATTTT. It yields the protein CASTPGANSNQPQHF.